This entry concerns a single T cell receptor (beta chain). Its antigen is undetermined. Measured with immunoSEQ multiplex PCR; TCRdb has only the in-frame clones, and not every one. The profile shows roughly 80,000 clones, 85% to 95% of them singletons. This record belongs to a study of OX40 agonist ivuxolimab in advanced cancers. Study-level points and caveats: It was also the case that some nonresponders had low normalized T-cell clonal expansion.

The CDR3 spans 15 residues. Per the germline V gene, CDR1 is SGHTA and CDR2 is FQGNSA. V lost 1 base and J lost 1, with 7 bases in between. Sequenced material: CD4+ or CD8+ T cells sorted from blood, taken in a trial of the OX40 agonist ivuxolimab. This TCR was recovered from an adult with an advanced solid tumor such as melanoma, head and neck, liver or kidney cancer. V gene TRBV7-2 combines with J gene TRBJ2-2; D is undetermined. This chain's CDR3 is CASSLDPQNTGELFF. In DNA, the CDR3 is TGTGCCAGCAGCTTAGACCCTCAGAACACCGGGGAGCTGTTTTTT.